The 19 T cell receptor beta chains presented below share a single source sample, sequenced in a study of T cells after yellow fever vaccination. A single record per CDR3 protein comes from TCRdb applying MiXCR to the 5' RACE reads. The sample comprises some 200,000 distinct CDR3 sequences, about 3% of which are singletons, and under 3.5% rests with the top ten. Specimen: CD4+ T cells sorted from PBMCs, collected 10 days after the yellow fever booster vaccination. The receptors were sampled from a man younger than 30 who received the YFV17D yellow fever vaccine.

This chain links TRBV29-1 with TRBJ2-3; TRBD2 agrees at 12 bases. V dropped 8 bases and J dropped 4; count of bases not matched to a gene: 4. The CDR3 runs 13 residues. CDR1 SQVTM and CDR2 ANQGSEA come from the germline V gene. CDR3: CSPRLAGADTQYF. The DNA of the CDR3 is TGCAGCCCAAGACTAGCGGGGGCAGATACGCAGTATTTT.

The table lists this clonotype with many counts. The chain is built from TRBV5-1 and TRBJ2-5; 7 bases are a match to TRBD2. CDR1 SGHRS and CDR2 YFSETQ come from the germline V gene. The V and J ends lost 0 bases and 4 bases, in that order; junction bases with no gene match: 6. This CDR3 region has 15 residues. The CDR3 sequence: CASSLEAGTRETQYF. The CDR3 DNA reads TGCGCCAGCAGCTTGGAAGCGGGGACTCGAGAGACCCAGTACTTC. Looking up the rest from reference TRBV5-1 and TRBJ2-5 gives the full variable domain: KAGVTQTPRYLIKTRGQQVTLSCSPISGHRSVSWYQQTPGQGLQFLFEYFSETQRNKGNFPGRFSGRQFSNSRSEMNVSTLELGDSALYLCASSLEAGTRETQYFGPGTRLLVL.

This clonotype was seen only a few times. The chain carries TRBV27 and TRBJ1-5; 7 bases fit TRBD1. V gave up 0 bases and J gave up 7 bases; unmatched junction bases: 6. The germline CDR1 and CDR2 sequences are MNHEY and SMNVEV (reference sequence). The CDR3 has 15 residues. CDR3 in amino acids: CASSLSIRGRQPQHF. The CDR3 DNA sequence: TGTGCCAGCAGTTTATCGATTAGGGGGCGGCAGCCCCAGCATTTT.

This clonotype is deemed medium-sized. The chain couples TRBV5-1 to TRBJ2-3; no definite D call. CDR1 is SGHRS, CDR2 YFSETQ, per germline. CDR3 size: 14 residues. Trimming shortened V by 4 bases and J by 0 bases, and 9 bases separated the two germline ends. Here the CDR3 reads CASSHDGSTDTQYF. The CDR3 nucleotides are TGCGCCAGCAGCCACGACGGTAGCACAGATACGCAGTATTTT. Supplemented by reference TRBV5-1 and TRBJ2-3, the full variable domain reads KAGVTQTPRYLIKTRGQQVTLSCSPISGHRSVSWYQQTPGQGLQFLFEYFSETQRNKGNFPGRFSGRQFSNSRSEMNVSTLELGDSALYLCASSHDGSTDTQYFGPGTRLTVL.

This clonotype was observed a few times. This CDR3 reads CASIRTNTEAFF. In DNA, the CDR3 is TGTGCCAGCATTAGGACAAACACTGAAGCTTTCTTT. The chain links TRBV28 to TRBJ1-1; D might be TRBD1 (5 bases). The CDR3 extends over 12 amino acids. From germline, CDR1 is MDHEN and CDR2 SYDVKM. Trimming took 7 bases from V and 2 from J, leaving 8 bases between them. The complete variable domain, with remaining parts taken from reference TRBV28 and TRBJ1-1, reads DVKVTQSSRYLVKRTGEKVFLECVQDMDHENMFWYRQDPGLGLRLIYFSYDVKMKEKGDIPEGYSVSREKKERFSLILESASTNQTSMYLCASIRTNTEAFFGQGTRLTVV.

This clonotype was recorded many times. V usage is TRBV29-1 and J usage is TRBJ2-3; the match to TRBD2 covers 7 bases. Germline loops: CDR1 SQVTM, CDR2 ANQGSEA. Trimming at V came to 6 bases and at J to 2 bases, leaving 14 bases not matched to a gene. This CDR3 region has 16 residues. Here the CDR3 reads CSVAAGSSSPTDTQYF. CDR3 DNA: TGCAGCGTGGCAGCGGGGAGCTCTTCACCCACAGATACGCAGTATTTT.

The V gene is TRBV25-1, the J gene TRBJ2-5, with D hard to call. Trimming took 3 bases from V and 1 from J, leaving 12 bases between them. The CDR3 spans 15 residues. Germline-derived CDR1 and CDR2 are MGHDK and SYGVNS. The CDR3 loop reads CASSDITACQETQYF. The DNA for the CDR3 is TGTGCCAGCAGTGATATTACAGCCTGCCAAGAGACCCAGTACTTC.

This clonotype was seen only a few times. This chain connects TRBV12-3 or TRBV12-4 to TRBJ2-6; D perhaps matches TRBD2 (5 bases). V lost 3 bases and J lost 2, with 8 bases in between. CDR3 length: 15 amino acids. The CDR3 protein is CASSFSGTGANVLTF. In nucleotides, the CDR3 is TGTGCCAGCAGTTTCTCGGGGACTGGGGCCAACGTCCTGACTTTC.

This clonotype showed up many times. The chain combines TRBV12-3 or TRBV12-4 with TRBJ2-1; TRBD2 matches 10 bases. CDR3 length: 15 amino acids. V was clipped by 5 bases and J by 6 bases; unmatched bases: 7. The CDR3 DNA reads as TGTGCCAGCAGTCCTAGGAGCGGGGGGGCCAATGAGCAGTTCTTC. It encodes CASSPRSGGANEQFF.

This chain uses TRBV7-3 with TRBJ2-5; D gene ambiguous. V was trimmed by 5 bases and J by 1 base, leaving 8 bases between them. Germline V gene data show CDR1 as SGHTA and CDR2 as FQGTGA. The length of the CDR3 is 13 residues. DNA for the CDR3: TGTGCCAGCAGCCGAGACGGCCAAGAGACCCAGTACTTC. It yields the protein CASSRDGQETQYF.

This clonotype showed up many times. This rearrangement joins TRBV5-4 to TRBJ2-2; 9 bases line up with TRBD2. This CDR3 spans 15 amino acids. V gave up 4 bases and J gave up 4 bases; unmatched junction bases: 5. Germline V gives CDR1 SGHNT, CDR2 YYREEE (reference sequence). The CDR3 reads CASSKSGGSTGELFF. CDR3 bases: TGTGCCAGCAGCAAAAGCGGGGGGTCCACCGGGGAGCTGTTTTTT.

In its sample, this clonotype was seen many times. The chain recombines TRBV5-1 with TRBJ2-7, with 8 bases identical to TRBD1. The CDR3 covers 15 residues. Trimming at V came to 4 bases and at J to 1 base, leaving 7 bases not matched to a gene. Germline CDR1 SGHRS, CDR2 YFSETQ. This chain's CDR3 is CASSAGGVQSYEQYF. The CDR3, as DNA: TGCGCCAGCAGCGCAGGGGGCGTACAATCCTACGAGCAGTACTTC.

This clonotype was recorded many times. This chain uses TRBV5-1 with TRBJ1-2; TRBD1 is a possible D gene (5 bases). The CDR3 extends over 13 amino acids. Germline values: CDR1 SGHRS, CDR2 YFSETQ. V was trimmed by 5 bases and J by 6 bases, leaving 14 bases between them. CDR3 residues: CASSAGGGDGYTF. Here the CDR3 DNA reads TGCGCCAGCAGTGCCGGCGGAGGGGATGGCTACACCTTC.

This clonotype came up many times. The V call is TRBV6-2 or TRBV6-3, the J call TRBJ2-3; D perhaps matches TRBD2 (6 bases). The CDR3 runs 15 residues. CDR1 MNHEY and CDR2 SVGEGT come from the germline V gene. The V end was cut by 0 bases, the J end by 5 bases, with 12 bases between. DNA of the CDR3: TGTGCCAGCAGTTACTCGCAGAGGAGGGGAGATACGCAGTATTTT. This sequence encodes CASSYSQRRGDTQYF.

The V call is TRBV5-4, the J call TRBJ2-2; D perhaps matches TRBD1 (6 bases). Germline loops: CDR1 SGHNT, CDR2 YYREEE (reference sequence). The CDR3 covers 17 residues. The V end was cut by 5 bases, the J end by 0 bases, with 17 bases between. As DNA, the CDR3 is TGTGCCAGCAGAAAAAGCTCCGGGACACCGAACACCGGGGAGCTGTTTTTT. Its translation is CASRKSSGTPNTGELFF.

This clonotype has a count of ten or more. This chain joins TRBV18 and TRBJ2-5; D is perhaps TRBD1 or TRBD2 (5 bases each). The CDR3 spans 14 residues. Germline V gives CDR1 KGHSH, CDR2 LQKENI. The V gene lost 6 bases and the J gene lost 1 base, with 12 bases spanning the gap. The CDR3 region is CASSPSGTQETQYF. The CDR3 DNA is TGTGCCAGCTCGCCCTCAGGGACCCAAGAGACCCAGTACTTC.

The chain is built from TRBV24-1 and TRBJ1-1; D perhaps matches TRBD1 (6 bases). V was trimmed by 3 bases and J by 8 bases, leaving 15 bases between them. The CDR3 totals 14 residues. CDR1 KGHDR and CDR2 SFDVKD come from the germline V gene. CDR3 protein: CATSDPGQPREAFF. Written as DNA, the CDR3 is TGTGCCACCAGTGATCCCGGACAGCCGAGGGAAGCTTTCTTT.

This clonotype was seen at least ten times. The rearrangement links TRBV6-2 or TRBV6-3 to TRBJ1-6; TRBD1 matches 8 bases. In germline, CDR1 is MNHEY, CDR2 SVGEGT. V lost 6 bases to trimming and J lost 17 bases; unmatched junction nucleotides: 9. CDR3 length: 12 residues. CDR3 DNA sequence: TGTGCCAGCAGCAACAACCGGGACAGGTTCCACTTT. It codes for CASSNNRDRFHF.

This clonotype was seen more than once but under ten times. J is TRBJ1-1 and V is TRBV11-2; the D is unclear. In germline, CDR1 is SGHAT, CDR2 FQNNGV. Trimming removed 4 bases from V and 3 bases from J, with 12 bases in between. CDR3 length: 14 residues. CDR3 DNA: TGTGCCAGCAGCTACCCTCCGGGTCACACTGAAGCTTTCTTT. This sequence encodes CASSYPPGHTEAFF. Looking up the rest from reference TRBV11-2 and TRBJ1-1 gives the full variable domain: EAGVAQSPRYKIIEKRQSVAFWCNPISGHATLYWYQQILGQGPKLLIQFQNNGVVDDSQLPKDRFSAERLKGVDSTLKIQPAKLEDSAVYLCASSYPPGHTEAFFGQGTRLTVV.